The 20 T cell receptor beta chains below were found in one sample sequenced in a study of graft-versus-host responses after intestinal transplantation. Their antigen targets remain unknown. TCRdb's table, derived via immunoSEQ multiplex PCR, lists solely in-frame clones and lacks some. Of 62,000 or so clones detected, over 90% appear once; the ten largest clones hold about 1.7%. The sample here was unstimulated CD8+ T cells sorted from spleen or lymph node cells, taken before transplant. All receptors derive from a human donor who was the organ donor for an intestinal transplant.

The chain is built from TRBV28 and TRBJ2-3; TRBD2 matches 9 bases. The CDR3 spans 16 residues. Germline CDR1 reads MDHEN; CDR2 reads SYDVKM. J lost 1 base, V lost 3 bases, and 5 bases had no gene match. For the CDR3, the DNA is TGTGCCAGCAGTTTCCCGCGGGAGGGGGGCACAGATACGCAGTATTTT. Translating it yields CASSFPREGGTDTQYF.

The rearrangement links TRBV4-1 to TRBJ2-7; a weak D match, TRBD2 (7 bases). The CDR3 has 16 amino acids. Per germline, CDR1 MGHRA and CDR2 YSYEKL. V was clipped by 0 bases and J by 0 bases, with 12 bases between them. The CDR3, as DNA: TGCGCCAGCAGCCAAGAAGGGGGGGACGACTCCTACGAGCAGTACTTC. Its translation is CASSQEGGDDSYEQYF.

This chain links TRBV5-1 with TRBJ2-1; the match to TRBD2 covers 11 bases. Germline V CDR1 and CDR2: SGHRS, YFSETQ. The CDR3 length is 15 residues. V gave up 4 bases and J gave up 10 bases; unmatched junction bases: 10. The CDR3 nucleotides are TGCGCCAGCAGCCTGACCACTAGCGGGAGAAAGGAGCAGTTCTTC. Translated, it gives CASSLTTSGRKEQFF.

The rearrangement links TRBV13 to TRBJ2-1, with 7 bases identical to TRBD2. Germline V gene lookup returns CDR1 PRHDT and CDR2 FYEKMQ (reference sequence). This CDR3 has 17 residues. Germline trimming cut 5 bases from V and 5 bases from J; bases unmatched to any gene: 15. CDR3 in amino acids: CASSAVTSVTHNNEQFF. As DNA, the CDR3 is TGTGCCAGCAGCGCGGTAACTAGCGTAACGCATAACAATGAGCAGTTCTTC. The variable domain in full, completed from reference TRBV13 and TRBJ2-1, reads AAGVIQSPRHLIKEKRETATLKCYPIPRHDTVYWYQQGPGQDPQFLISFYEKMQSDKGSIPDRFSAQQFSDYHSELNMSSLELGDSALYFCASSAVTSVTHNNEQFFGPGTRLTVL.

This clone was seen a handful of times. V gene TRBV2 combines with J gene TRBJ1-2; D is possibly TRBD1 (6 bases). The germline V and J ends were trimmed by 3 bases and 1 base, with 9 bases remaining between them. This CDR3 is 14 amino acids long. The germline CDR1 and CDR2 sequences are SNHLY and FYNNEI. CDR3 nucleotide sequence: TGTGCCAGCAGTGAGGGGGCCTATAACTATGGCTACACCTTC. Protein: CASSEGAYNYGYTF.

This rearrangement joins TRBV25-1 to TRBJ2-1; 7 bases match TRBD2. The CDR3 has 16 amino acids. Germline CDR1 is MGHDK and CDR2 is SYGVNS. After removal of 7 bases from V and 10 bases from J, the junction contained 19 bases not matched to a gene. The CDR3 region is CASTGGRAGAHREQFF. In DNA, the CDR3 is TGTGCCAGCACCGGAGGGCGGGCGGGAGCCCATAGGGAGCAGTTCTTC.

The CDR3 is CASSASSGRGNEQFF. The CDR3 DNA follows: TGTGCCAGCAGCGCGAGTAGCGGGAGGGGGAATGAGCAGTTCTTC. The V gene is TRBV7-9, the J gene TRBJ2-1, with 11 bases identical to TRBD2. The CDR3 has 15 residues. V dropped 5 bases and J dropped 7; count of bases not matched to a gene: 7. The germline gives CDR1 SEHNR, CDR2 FQNEAQ (reference sequence).

The gene calls are TRBV4-1 and TRBJ2-7; a weak D match, TRBD1 (5 bases). Germline V gene data show CDR1 as MGHRA and CDR2 as YSYEKL. The CDR3 runs 14 residues. V was cut by 4 bases and J by 6 bases, with 16 bases left in between. The CDR3 DNA reads as TGCGCCAGCAGCCCGGGCCCAGGGAACGTCGAGCAGTACTTC. Its protein product is CASSPGPGNVEQYF.

Written as DNA, the CDR3 is TGTGCCAGCAGCGTAGGGGCTAGCGGGAGCTACGAGCAGTACTTC. Residues: CASSVGASGSYEQYF. J is TRBJ2-7 and V is TRBV9; TRBD2 matches at 10 bases. V lost 0 bases to trimming and J lost 3 bases; unmatched junction nucleotides: 3. CDR3 length: 15 amino acids. Germline loops: CDR1 SGDLS, CDR2 YYNGEE.

The CDR3 coding sequence is TGTGCCAGCAGCGTAGACGATAGCGGTCTGAACGAGCAGTACTTC. Its translation is CASSVDDSGLNEQYF. The J gene is TRBJ2-7, the V gene TRBV9, with D perhaps matching TRBD2 (6 bases). Germline CDR1 SGDLS, CDR2 YYNGEE. The CDR3 covers 15 residues. V lost 0 bases, J lost 5 bases, and 15 bases lay in between.

The chain links TRBV30 to TRBJ2-1, with 8 bases matching TRBD2. The CDR3 is 14 amino acids. Germline V CDR1 and CDR2: GTSNPN, SVGIG (reference sequence). Trimming removed 0 bases from V and 8 bases from J; junction bases left unmatched: 6. CDR3 in amino acids: CAWSVLAGQYEQFF. The CDR3 nucleotides read TGTGCCTGGAGTGTCTTAGCGGGGCAATATGAGCAGTTCTTC.

The chain couples TRBV19 to TRBJ2-7; possibly TRBD1 for D (5 bases). Germline CDR1 and CDR2: LNHDA and SQIVND (reference sequence). The V and J ends lost 1 base and 5 bases respectively, with 9 bases between them. This CDR3 spans 13 amino acids. The CDR3 region is CASSIVWGHEQYF. The CDR3 nucleotides are TGTGCCAGTAGTATAGTCTGGGGCCACGAGCAGTACTTC.

The genes are TRBV7-3 and TRBJ2-1, with 13 bases that match TRBD2. Germline V gives CDR1 SGHTA, CDR2 FQGTGA. V shed 4 bases, J shed 5 bases, and the junction held 5 bases outside the gene matches. The CDR3 sequence is 16 residues long. The CDR3 protein is CASSSAGTSGNNEQFF. The CDR3 DNA follows: TGTGCCAGCAGCTCAGCCGGGACTAGCGGGAACAATGAGCAGTTCTTC.

The chain combines TRBV5-4 with TRBJ2-7; 16 positions match TRBD2. This CDR3 has 15 amino acids. V trimming: 4 bases; J trimming: 7 bases; junction bases outside the gene matches: 5. Germline assignment: CDR1 SGHNT and CDR2 YYREEE (reference sequence). The CDR3 loop is CASSGGTSGRGEQYF. The CDR3 DNA is TGTGCCAGCAGCGGCGGGACTAGCGGGAGGGGGGAGCAGTACTTC.

This clone was counted a few times. The chain employs TRBV30 and TRBJ1-3; D perhaps matches TRBD1 (6 bases). In germline, CDR1 is GTSNPN, CDR2 SVGIG (reference sequence). The CDR3 runs to 15 residues. The V and J ends lost 3 bases and 4 bases respectively, with 16 bases between them. The CDR3 region is CAWSADSSPGNTIYF. The DNA for the CDR3 is TGTGCCTGGAGCGCGGACAGCTCCCCAGGAAACACCATATATTTT.

The chain couples TRBV5-1 to TRBJ1-3; D gene uncertain. Trimming stripped 0 bases from V and 0 bases from J, with 10 bases between. Germline V gene data show CDR1 as SGHRS and CDR2 as YFSETQ. The CDR3 is 16 residues long. CDR3 bases: TGCGCCAGCAGCTTGGAACAGTTAAGCTCTGGAAACACCATATATTTT. Translated: CASSLEQLSSGNTIYF.

The rearrangement joins TRBV28 to TRBJ2-1, with 12 bases that match TRBD2. The J segment lost 8 bases and the V segment lost 1 base, leaving 9 bases of the junction unmatched. The CDR3 runs 17 residues. The germline V gene encodes CDR1 MDHEN and CDR2 SYDVKM. In DNA form, the CDR3 reads TGTGCCAGCAGTTTATATCCGACTAGCGGGAGTGGGTATGAGCAGTTCTTC. As protein: CASSLYPTSGSGYEQFF.

This chain links TRBV7-2 with TRBJ2-5, with TRBD2 matching 9 bases. The trim removed 4 bases at V and 4 bases at J, leaving 16 bases unmatched. The length of the CDR3 is 18 residues. CDR1 and CDR2 (germline): SGHTA, FQGNSA. The CDR3 sequence: CASSSLISGSFWGETQYF. The CDR3, as DNA: TGTGCCAGCAGCTCTCTAATTAGCGGGAGTTTTTGGGGAGAGACCCAGTACTTC.

The J gene is TRBJ2-2, the V gene TRBV10-3; D call uncertain. The V and J ends lost 1 base and 5 bases respectively, with 17 bases between them. The CDR3 has 17 amino acids. CDR1 and CDR2 from the germline V gene are ENHRY and SYGVKD. The CDR3: CAISEFDPASWTGELFF. The CDR3 nucleotides are TGTGCCATCAGTGAGTTTGATCCGGCTAGTTGGACCGGGGAGCTGTTTTTT.

The chain's CDR3 is CASSYRGGDTEAFF. CDR3 DNA sequence: TGTGCCAGCAGCTACCGGGGGGGAGACACTGAAGCTTTCTTT. This chain uses TRBV7-8 with TRBJ1-1; maybe TRBD1 (5 bases). Looked up from germline, CDR1 is SGHVS and CDR2 is FQNEAQ. This CDR3 is 14 amino acids long. V lost 4 bases to trimming and J lost 3 bases, with 12 bases between them.